This record covers a single TCR beta chain. The antigen this receptor binds is unknown. No base qualities exist here, and no much larger clone lies one base off it. These data belong to a study of shared clonotypes between healthy human individuals (TCRdb year 2020). Describing the broader study: The cohort comprised two women and a few men aged 18 to 49 years. Per donor, three plates each were used for CD4 naive and CD4 memory, two for CD8 naive, and one for CD8 memory. The study deeply sequenced blood TCR repertoires of about 5 healthy adults to estimate repertoire size and the extent of clonotype sharing between individuals. Different laboratories and diverse techniques were used to prepare libraries and sequence TCR repertoires, to increase sequencing depth and limit assay-specific biases. Leukapheresis yielded between about 0.9 and 9.5 billion PBMCs per donor. Beyond this particular receptor, the publication reports: Pairwise subsampling led to the expectation that sequencing depth would affect the degree of clonotype sharing among donors. Clonotypes shared by all four sorted-subset donors showed higher generation probabilities than non-shared clonotypes. Incomplete sequencing was indicated by rarefaction of sorted-subset datasets, despite the large sequencing depth. Because the study included only a small number of donors, the genetic and exposure-history diversity represented was limited. Sampling was limited to blood, and TCR repertoires in tissue likely differ from TCR repertoires in blood. Across four donors, around 5% of naive CD4, roughly 3.4% of naive CD8, 2.3% of memory CD4, and approximately 0.4% of memory CD8 clonotypes were shared. Naive subsets generally had larger estimated clonotype richness than memory subsets did.

Healthy HIV-negative adults with no recently reported acute infections or vaccinations were included as donors. Every donor was a Caucasian adult living in Nashville, Tennessee, USA. CD4+ T cells were enriched by magnetic negative selection; naive cells were then positively selected on CD45RA, and the negative fraction formed the memory subset. Blood was collected by leukapheresis, and PBMCs were isolated by Ficoll-Histopaque density gradient centrifugation and then cryopreserved in liquid nitrogen vapor phase. Analytical flow cytometry was used to check the purity and quantity of each magnetically sorted T cell population. Genomic DNA was isolated from each sorted fraction and quantified by UV absorbance on a Nanodrop 2000c. The CDR3, cysteine through phenylalanine, is 15 amino acids long. Solely the CDR3 DNA is kept, with 45 bases framed from the first base. The CDR1 and CDR2 encoded by the germline V gene are SGHAT and FQNNGV. The V and J ends are trimmed by 5 bases and 4 bases, leaving 17 bases between them.

TCR CDR3 regions were amplified from genomic DNA by multiplex PCR using the deep immunoSEQ assay. Genomic DNA extracted from each cell subset was distributed evenly over all wells of several immunoSEQ 96-well plates, and each plate served as one replicate. For sorted subsets, each replicate PCR was loaded with approximately 0.2 ug genomic DNA, equivalent to approximately 27,000 T cell genomes. Purified libraries were quantified with a Qubit 3.0 fluorometer, sized on a Bioanalyzer 2100, and re-quantified with the KAPA Library Quantification kit. A separate single-read 150-cycle Illumina NextSeq 550 flow cell was used to sequence each immunoSEQ 96-well plate. Per the authors' processing: Because the immunoSEQ output held only junctional sequences and lacked quality scores, the filtering could not match the filtering applied to full-length reads. To assign V/J genes and CDR3, sequences were annotated against IMGT germline references using PyIR, a Python wrapper for IgBLAST v1.9. Any read was removed if the V/J assignment was weak (E-value above 1e-6), the CDR3 was missing, or the read contained stop codons, out-of-frame junctions, or ambiguous translated residues. V3J clonotypes were defined as sequences sharing an identical inferred V gene, J gene, and CDR3 amino acid sequence. Percentage overlap between repertoires was computed as shared unique clonotypes divided by the size of the smaller repertoire. Repertoire richness was assessed with RTK rarefaction, the Chao1 estimator, and Recon v2.1 estimates of unobserved clonotypes. Generation probabilities were computed with OLGA for all TCRbeta clonotypes obtained by the gDNA method from several donors. In its TCRdb copy, this immuneACCESS table keeps in-frame sequences only and misses some clones. Where compared with another copy, unresolved V genes explain less than half of these, and the others have no known cause. V, J and clone size derive from that table, while D and trimming were established from the DNA sequence. The sample data list approximately 530,000 clones, and about 96% of these were observed just once. In total, the top ten clones hold about 0.06% of the sample.

Sample: naive CD4+ T cells sorted from blood. The cell subset or site tag for this specimen amounts to: CD45RA+ positively selected. This chain joins TRBV11-2 to TRBJ1-2, with TRBD1 tentatively as D gene (5 bases match). This sequence originates from a woman in her twenties or thirties in good health. The nucleotide sequence reads TGTGCCAGCAGCCTCACAGGCCCTCCGGTCTATGGCTACACCTTC. Its coded protein is CASSLTGPPVYGYTF.